This T cell receptor beta chain was sequenced in a study of blood T cells in healthy people across ages. This clonotype appeared many times. A second PCR of 7 to 11 cycles used a sample-barcoded 5' primer and a J-beta primer mix. One entry per CDR3 protein, called by TCRdb with MiXCR from the 5' RACE reads. The sample comprises more than 700,000 distinct CDR3 sequences, 35% to 50% of which are singletons, and 15% to 20% rests with the top ten. Each donor was a healthy Caucasian individual from Russia, aged about 6 to 100. Sequencing used blood. This clonotype originated in an older man in good health.

CDR3 sequence: CATSDGQGRNPSGANVLTF. The CDR3 DNA reads TGTGCCACCAGTGATGGACAGGGGCGAAACCCTTCTGGGGCCAACGTCCTGACTTTC. This sequence joins TRBV24-1 and TRBJ2-6, with 9 nucleotides matching TRBD1. CDR3 size: 19 residues. Germline V CDR1 and CDR2: KGHDR, SFDVKD. After removal of 3 bases from V and 1 base from J, the junction contained 9 bases not matched to a gene.